One and the same sample provided the 3 T cell receptor beta chains below, sequenced in a study of identifying expanded T cells in peripheral blood. The table came from immunoSEQ multiplex PCR; TCRdb's copy has only in-frame clones and leaves some out. Here the sample spans just over 90,000 clones, about nine tenths being singletons. The sample consisted of blood. The receptors were sampled from a person aged 18-70 years in good health.

This chain connects TRBV2 to TRBJ2-7, with no clear D. Trimming pared 11 bases from V and 3 bases from J, leaving 14 bases between. Germline CDR1 is SNHLY and CDR2 is FYNNEI. The CDR3 spans 12 residues. The CDR3 loop is CASRQGYYEQYF. Here the CDR3 DNA reads TGTGCCTCCCGGCAAGGATACTACGAGCAGTACTTC.

The chain is built from TRBV25-1 and TRBJ1-6; no definite D call. The CDR3 contains 12 residues. The V and J ends lost 2 bases and 6 bases respectively, with 2 bases between them. The V gene's germline CDR1 is MGHDK and CDR2 SYGVNS. The CDR3 sequence: CASSERNSPLHF. DNA of the CDR3: TGTGCCAGCAGTGAACGTAATTCACCCCTCCACTTT.

Only a few counts were recorded for this clone. The chain combines TRBV7-2 with TRBJ2-3; 12 bases agree with TRBD2. The junction had 4 bases not matched to a gene; V was cut back by 5 bases and J by 4 bases. In germline, CDR1 is SGHTA, CDR2 FQGNSA. CDR3 length equals 15 residues. The CDR3 reads CASSLGLAGSDTQYF. In DNA, the CDR3 is TGTGCCAGCAGCCTCGGACTAGCGGGGTCAGATACGCAGTATTTT. The full variable domain, rest sourced from reference TRBV7-2 and TRBJ2-3, is GAGVSQSPSNKVTEKGKDVELRCDPISGHTALYWYRQSLGQGLEFLIYFQGNSAPDKSGLPSDRFSAERTGGSVSTLTIQRTQQEDSAVYLCASSLGLAGSDTQYFGPGTRLTVL.